This TCR beta chain was documented in a study of T cells in women clearing cervical HPV infection. Study results and limitations: Controls had more TRBV6-7 (about 0.16%) than cases (about 0.11%).

Assay used: immunoSEQ multiplex PCR; TCRdb lists only in-frame clones, some missing. This sample contains about 39,000 clones. Trimming left V 1 base short and J 0 bases short, with 6 bases between. The CDR3 is made up of 14 amino acids. CDR1 and CDR2 (germline): GTSNPN, SVGIG (reference sequence). As for this clone: Its antigen remains unidentified. With the read ending 3 residues before the CDR3 end, the germline J gene is used to fill in that end.

This rearrangement joins TRBV30 to TRBJ2-2; tentatively, D is TRBD2 (6 bases). The TCR sequence derives from a woman aged 18 to 75 with a cervical HPV16 infection that either progressed to CIN3+ or cleared (not recorded which). Sample: blood buffy coat. Partial CDR3 DNA: TGTGCCTGGAGTGGACTAGCGAACACCGGGGAG. As protein: CAWSGLANTGE. Given in full, the CDR3 is CAWSGLANTGELFF. Filled out from reference TRBV30 and TRBJ2-2, the complete variable domain reads SQTIHQWPATLVQPVGSPLSLECTVEGTSNPNLYWYRQAAGRGLQLLFYSVGIGQISSEVPQNLSASRPQDRQFILSSKKLLLSDSGFYLCAWSGLANTGELFFGEGSRLTVL.